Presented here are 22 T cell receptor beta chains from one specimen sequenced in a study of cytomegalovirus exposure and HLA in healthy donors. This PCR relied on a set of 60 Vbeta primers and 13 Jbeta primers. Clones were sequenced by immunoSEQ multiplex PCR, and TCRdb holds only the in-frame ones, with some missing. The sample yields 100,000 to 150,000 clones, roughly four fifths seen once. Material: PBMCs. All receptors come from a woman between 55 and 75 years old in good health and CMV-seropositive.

For the CDR3, the DNA is TGTGCCAGCAGTAAGGACAGGGGGACCTCCTACGAGCAGTACTTC. It translates to CASSKDRGTSYEQYF. The chain uses TRBV7-2 and TRBJ2-7, with 10 nucleotides matching TRBD1. Germline CDR1 and CDR2: SGHTA and FQGNSA. CDR3 length: 15 amino acids. J was trimmed by 0 bases and V by 6 bases; bases with no gene match: 5.

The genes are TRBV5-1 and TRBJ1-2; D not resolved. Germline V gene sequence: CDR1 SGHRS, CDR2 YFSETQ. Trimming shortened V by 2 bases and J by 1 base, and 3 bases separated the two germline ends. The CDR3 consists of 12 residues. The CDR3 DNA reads TGCGCCAGCAGCTTTAATAACTATGGCTACACCTTC. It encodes CASSFNNYGYTF.

CDR3 residues: CASGNRGRKDFTF. The CDR3 DNA reads as TGCGCCAGCGGGAACAGGGGGCGCAAAGATTTCACCTTC. The chain is built from TRBV4-3 and TRBJ1-2, with 9 positions matching TRBD1. Trimming removed 8 bases from V and 13 bases from J; junction bases left unmatched: 14. CDR3 length: 13 amino acids. CDR1 and CDR2 (germline): LGHNA, YSLEER.

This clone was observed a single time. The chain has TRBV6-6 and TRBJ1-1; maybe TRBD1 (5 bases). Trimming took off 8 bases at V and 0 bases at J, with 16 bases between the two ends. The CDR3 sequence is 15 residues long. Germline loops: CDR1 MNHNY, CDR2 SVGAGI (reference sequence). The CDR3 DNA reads TGTGCCAGCCTGTGGGGTCGGGGGATGAACACTGAAGCTTTCTTT. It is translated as CASLWGRGMNTEAFF.

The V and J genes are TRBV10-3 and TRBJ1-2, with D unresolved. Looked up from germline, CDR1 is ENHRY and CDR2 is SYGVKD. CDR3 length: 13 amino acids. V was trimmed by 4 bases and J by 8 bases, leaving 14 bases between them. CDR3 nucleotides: TGTGCCATCAGTGGTTCCCGGGAGTACGGCTACACCTTC. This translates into CAISGSREYGYTF.

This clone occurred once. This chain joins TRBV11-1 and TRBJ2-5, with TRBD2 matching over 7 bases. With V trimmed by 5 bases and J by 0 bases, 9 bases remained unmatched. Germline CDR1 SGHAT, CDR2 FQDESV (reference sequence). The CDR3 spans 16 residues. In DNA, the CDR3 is TGTGCCAGCAGCCGCTGGGAGGGAGTATACCAAGAGACCCAGTACTTC. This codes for CASSRWEGVYQETQYF. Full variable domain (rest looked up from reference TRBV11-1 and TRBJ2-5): EAEVAQSPRYKITEKSQAVAFWCDPISGHATLYWYRQILGQGPELLVQFQDESVVDDSQLPKDRFSAERLKGVDSTLKIQPAELGDSAMYLCASSRWEGVYQETQYFGPGTRLLVL.

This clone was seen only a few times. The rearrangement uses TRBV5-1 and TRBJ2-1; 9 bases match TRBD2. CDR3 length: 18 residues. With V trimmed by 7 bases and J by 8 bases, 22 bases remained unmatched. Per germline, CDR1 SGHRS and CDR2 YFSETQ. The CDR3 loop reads CASDPLGVGAGGPYEQFF. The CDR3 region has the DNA TGCGCCAGCGACCCCCTCGGCGTGGGAGCGGGAGGTCCCTATGAGCAGTTCTTC.

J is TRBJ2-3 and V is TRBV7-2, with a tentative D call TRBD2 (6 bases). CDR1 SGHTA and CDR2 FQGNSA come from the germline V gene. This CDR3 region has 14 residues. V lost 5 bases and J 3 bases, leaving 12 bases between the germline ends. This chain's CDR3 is CASSSGQGTDTQYF. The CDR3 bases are TGTGCCAGCAGCAGCGGGCAGGGAACAGATACGCAGTATTTT.

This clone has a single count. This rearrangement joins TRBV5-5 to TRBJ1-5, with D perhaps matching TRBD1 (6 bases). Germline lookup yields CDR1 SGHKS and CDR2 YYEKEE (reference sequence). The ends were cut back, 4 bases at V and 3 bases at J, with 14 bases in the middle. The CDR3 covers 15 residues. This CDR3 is CASSPDSNSNQPQHF. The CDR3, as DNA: TGTGCCAGCAGCCCGGACAGTAATTCCAATCAGCCCCAGCATTTT.

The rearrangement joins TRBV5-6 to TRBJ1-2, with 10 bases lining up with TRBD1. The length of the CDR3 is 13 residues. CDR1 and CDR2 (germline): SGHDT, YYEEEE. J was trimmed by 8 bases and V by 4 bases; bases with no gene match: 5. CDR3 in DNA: TGTGCCAGCAGCCAATGGACAGGGGGAGGCTACACCTTC. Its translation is CASSQWTGGGYTF.

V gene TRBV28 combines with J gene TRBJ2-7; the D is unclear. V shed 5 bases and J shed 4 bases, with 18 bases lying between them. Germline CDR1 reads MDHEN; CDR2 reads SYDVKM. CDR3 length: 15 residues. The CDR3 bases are TGTGCCAGCAGTCGGCGGTTCGAGCAGTCGTACGAGCAGTACTTC. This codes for CASSRRFEQSYEQYF.

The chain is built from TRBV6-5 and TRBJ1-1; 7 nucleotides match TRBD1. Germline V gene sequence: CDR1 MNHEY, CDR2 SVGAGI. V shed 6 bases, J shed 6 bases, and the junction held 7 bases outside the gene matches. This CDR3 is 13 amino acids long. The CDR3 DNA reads TGTGCCAGCAGCTTAGGGACAGAGGCTGAAGCTTTCTTT. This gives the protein CASSLGTEAEAFF.

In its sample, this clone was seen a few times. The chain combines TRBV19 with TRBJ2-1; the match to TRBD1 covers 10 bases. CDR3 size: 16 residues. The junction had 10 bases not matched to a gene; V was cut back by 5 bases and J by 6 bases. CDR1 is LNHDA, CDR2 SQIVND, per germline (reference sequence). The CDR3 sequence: CASSPTDRGRGNEQFF. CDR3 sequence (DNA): TGTGCCAGTAGTCCAACCGACAGGGGGCGCGGCAATGAGCAGTTCTTC.

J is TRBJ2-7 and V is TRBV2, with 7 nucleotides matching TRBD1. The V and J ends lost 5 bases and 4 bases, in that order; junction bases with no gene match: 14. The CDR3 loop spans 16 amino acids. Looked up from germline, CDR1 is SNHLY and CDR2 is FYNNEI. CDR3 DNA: TGTGCCAGCAGTCAATCCAGGACAGGATTAAGATACGAGCAGTACTTC. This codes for CASSQSRTGLRYEQYF.

CDR3 amino acids: CASSYEASSYEQYF. In nucleotides, the CDR3 is TGTGCCAGCAGTTACGAAGCAAGCTCCTACGAGCAGTACTTC. The chain uses TRBV6-6 and TRBJ2-7; D remains ambiguous. Trimming took off 2 bases at V and 0 bases at J, with 8 bases between the two ends. This CDR3 spans 14 amino acids. Germline V gene sequence: CDR1 MNHNY, CDR2 SVGAGI (reference sequence).

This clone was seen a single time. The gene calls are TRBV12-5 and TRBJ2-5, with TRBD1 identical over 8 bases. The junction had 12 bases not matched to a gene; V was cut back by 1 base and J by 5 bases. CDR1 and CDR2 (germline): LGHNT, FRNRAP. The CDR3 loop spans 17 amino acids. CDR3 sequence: CASGLARTGSLGETQYF. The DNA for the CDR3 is TGTGCTAGTGGTTTGGCAAGGACAGGGAGTTTGGGGGAGACCCAGTACTTC.

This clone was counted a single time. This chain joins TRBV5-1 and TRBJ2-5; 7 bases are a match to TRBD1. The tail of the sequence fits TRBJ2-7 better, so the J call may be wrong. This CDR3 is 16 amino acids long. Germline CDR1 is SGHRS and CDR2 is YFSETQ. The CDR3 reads CASSLGLRDSTYEQYF. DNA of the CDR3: TGCGCCAGCAGCTTGGGCCTAAGGGACAGTACCTACGAGCAGTACTTC.

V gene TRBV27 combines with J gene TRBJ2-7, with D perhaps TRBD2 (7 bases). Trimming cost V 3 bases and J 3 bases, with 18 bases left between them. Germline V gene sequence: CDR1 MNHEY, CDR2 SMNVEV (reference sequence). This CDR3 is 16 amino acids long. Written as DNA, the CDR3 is TGTGCCAGCAGTTTCAGGGGAGCGGGAAGGTTCTACGAGCAGTACTTC. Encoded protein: CASSFRGAGRFYEQYF.

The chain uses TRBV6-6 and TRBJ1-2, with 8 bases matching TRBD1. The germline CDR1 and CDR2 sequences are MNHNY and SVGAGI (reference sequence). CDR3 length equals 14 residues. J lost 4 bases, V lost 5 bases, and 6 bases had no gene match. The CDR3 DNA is TGTGCCAGCAGTGCTTGGGACAGGTCCTATGGCTACACCTTC. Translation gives CASSAWDRSYGYTF.

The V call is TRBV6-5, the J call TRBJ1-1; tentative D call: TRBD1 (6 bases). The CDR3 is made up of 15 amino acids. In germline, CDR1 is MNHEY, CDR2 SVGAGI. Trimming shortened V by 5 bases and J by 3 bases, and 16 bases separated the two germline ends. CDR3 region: CASSRYTGQYTEAFF. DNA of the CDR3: TGTGCCAGCAGTCGCTATACAGGGCAGTACACTGAAGCTTTCTTT.

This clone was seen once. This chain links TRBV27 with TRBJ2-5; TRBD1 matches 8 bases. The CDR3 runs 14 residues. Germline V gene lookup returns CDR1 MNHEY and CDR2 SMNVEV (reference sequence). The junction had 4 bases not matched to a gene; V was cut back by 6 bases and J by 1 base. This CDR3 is CASRRGQVQETQYF. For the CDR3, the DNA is TGTGCCAGCAGACGGGGACAGGTCCAAGAGACCCAGTACTTC.

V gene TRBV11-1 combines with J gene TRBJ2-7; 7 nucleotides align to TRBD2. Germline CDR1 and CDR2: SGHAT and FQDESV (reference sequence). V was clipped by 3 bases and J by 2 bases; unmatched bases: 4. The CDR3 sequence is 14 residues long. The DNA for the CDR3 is TGTGCCAGCAGCTTCGCCGGGACTACCTACGAGCAGTACTTC. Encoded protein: CASSFAGTTYEQYF.